This TCR beta chain is drawn from a study of cytomegalovirus exposure and HLA in healthy donors. Study observations and caveats: In vitro confirmation showed three CMV-associated chains to be CMV antigen specific. The dataset shows that most TCR sequences were rare, while some public TCRs occurred in many donors. Reportedly, cytomegalovirus status was diagnosed with high sensitivity and specificity. The study put 160 or so TCR beta chains on its list as cytomegalovirus-associated.

The sample holds one count of this clone. What it binds is unknown. Some clones are missing from TCRdb's copy, which holds only in-frame ones; the method was immunoSEQ multiplex PCR. The sample carries approximately 97,000 clones, around 93% recorded once. This CDR3 comprises 11 residues. With 2 bases removed from V and 6 bases from J, the gap between germline ends came to 4 bases. In germline, CDR1 is SGHDT, CDR2 YYEEEE. The V call is TRBV5-6, the J call TRBJ2-3, with D unclear. The sequence derives from a woman aged 25 to 39 in good health and CMV-seropositive. Source material: PBMCs. For the CDR3, the DNA is TGTGCCAGCAGCTTCCGGGATACGCAGTATTTT. Protein: CASSFRDTQYF.